This TCR beta chain was retrieved from a study of control samples from healthy donors and cancer patients. With V trimmed by 0 bases and J by 7 bases, 8 bases remained unmatched. CDR3 size: 16 residues. The germline CDR1 and CDR2 sequences are SGHTA and FQGTGA. Some clones are missing from TCRdb's copy, which holds only in-frame ones; the method was immunoSEQ multiplex PCR. The sample comprises some 120,000 clones, about 91% of which are singletons, and roughly 8.6% rests with the top ten. This receptor was identified in a man younger than 30 in good health. The V and J genes are TRBV7-3 and TRBJ2-3; 9 bases map to TRBD1. What was sequenced was blood. The CDR3 loop is CASSLTGTGFGYTQYF. CDR3 DNA: TGTGCCAGCAGCTTAACCGGGACAGGGTTCGGGTATACGCAGTATTTT.